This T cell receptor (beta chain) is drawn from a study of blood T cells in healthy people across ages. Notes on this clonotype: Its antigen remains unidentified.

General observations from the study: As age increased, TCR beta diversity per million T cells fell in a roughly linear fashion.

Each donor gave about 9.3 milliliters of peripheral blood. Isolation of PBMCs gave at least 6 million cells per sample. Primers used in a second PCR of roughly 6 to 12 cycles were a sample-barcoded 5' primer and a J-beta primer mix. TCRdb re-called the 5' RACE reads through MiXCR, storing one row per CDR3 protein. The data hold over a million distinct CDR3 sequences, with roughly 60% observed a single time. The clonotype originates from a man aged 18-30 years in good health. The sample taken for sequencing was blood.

The CDR3 here is CASSEAHEQYF. The DNA for the CDR3 is TGCGCCAGCAGTGAGGCCCACGAGCAGTACTTC. The chain uses TRBV10-1 and TRBJ2-4; the D is unclear. The better agreement between TRBJ2-7 and the DNA end casts doubt on the J call. CDR1 and CDR2 (germline): WNHNN, SYGVQD (reference sequence). The CDR3 runs to 11 residues.